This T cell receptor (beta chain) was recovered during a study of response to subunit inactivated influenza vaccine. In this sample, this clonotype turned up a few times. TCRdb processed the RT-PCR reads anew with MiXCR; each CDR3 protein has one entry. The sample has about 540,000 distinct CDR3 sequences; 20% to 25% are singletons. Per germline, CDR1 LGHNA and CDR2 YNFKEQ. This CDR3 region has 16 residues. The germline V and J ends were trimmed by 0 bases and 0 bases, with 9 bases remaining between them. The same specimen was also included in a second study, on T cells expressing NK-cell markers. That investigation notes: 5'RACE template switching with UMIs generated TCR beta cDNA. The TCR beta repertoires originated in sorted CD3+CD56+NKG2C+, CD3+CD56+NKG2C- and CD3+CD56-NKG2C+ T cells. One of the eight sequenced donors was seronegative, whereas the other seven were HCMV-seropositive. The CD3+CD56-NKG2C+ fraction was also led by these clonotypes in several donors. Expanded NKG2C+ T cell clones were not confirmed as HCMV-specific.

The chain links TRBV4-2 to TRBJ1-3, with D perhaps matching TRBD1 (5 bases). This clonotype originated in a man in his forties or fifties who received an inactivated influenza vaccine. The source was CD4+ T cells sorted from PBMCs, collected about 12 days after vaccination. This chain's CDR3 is CASSQEGTYSGNTIYF. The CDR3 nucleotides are TGTGCCAGCAGCCAAGAGGGGACCTACTCTGGAAACACCATATATTTT.